The text below deals with one T cell receptor (beta chain). Original data processing: For nucleated cells, counts were estimated from reference gene primer amplification. The table came from immunoSEQ multiplex PCR; TCRdb's copy has only in-frame clones and leaves some out. Clonal size and the V and J genes are those of that table, whereas D and trimming came from the DNA. The sample lists 200,000 to 300,000 clones, approximately 84% occurring once. This CDR3 is 16 amino acids long. Trimming cost V 5 bases and J 3 bases; bases outside gene matches: 7. Germline CDR1 reads SGHTA; CDR2 reads FQGNSA. The data stem from a study of blood T cell repertoires in COVID-19. Study information: The United States, Italy and Spain supplied acute and convalescent COVID-19 samples. Sources were T cells, B-cell-depleted T cells, or PBMCs; the material itself was cDNA or gDNA.

Material: peripheral blood. The chain couples TRBV7-2 to TRBJ1-1; 12 bases match TRBD1. The sequence was obtained from a woman of 80 years or more with acute or convalescent COVID-19. The CDR3 DNA follows: TGTGCCAGCAGCGCTGGGGACAGGGGGCGACACACTGAAGCTTTCTTT. Protein sequence: CASSAGDRGRHTEAFF. Combining the CDR3 with reference TRBV7-2 and TRBJ1-1 gives the whole variable domain GAGVSQSPSNKVTEKGKDVELRCDPISGHTALYWYRQSLGQGLEFLIYFQGNSAPDKSGLPSDRFSAERTGGSVSTLTIQRTQQEDSAVYLCASSAGDRGRHTEAFFGQGTRLTVV.